This T cell receptor (beta chain) was identified during a study of T cell responses to AZD1222 COVID-19 vaccine. Findings and caveats of the study: Mapped onto spike, vaccine-associated CD4 TCRs spanned it and were dominant at 160-218 and 743-854. Spike-specific TCR breadth rose after two AZD1222 doses, and depth rose as well. Clonal diversity may have been underestimated, and the donors were mostly white British, with more females than males.

Assay used: immunoSEQ multiplex PCR; TCRdb lists only in-frame clones, some missing. This sample has roughly 79,000 clones, with roughly nine tenths found just once. The CDR3 totals 14 residues. V lost 0 bases and J lost 2, with 9 bases in between. The germline gives CDR1 SGHRS, CDR2 YFSETQ. In the case of this clone: Antigen: not known.

The sequences come from peripheral blood, collected on day 0 of MenACWY control vaccination. The rearrangement uses TRBV5-1 and TRBJ2-7, with unresolved D. The sequence was obtained from an adult in good health. CDR3 sequence reads: CASSLGQVTYEQYF. The CDR3 DNA sequence: TGCGCCAGCAGCTTGGGCCAGGTTACCTACGAGCAGTACTTC.